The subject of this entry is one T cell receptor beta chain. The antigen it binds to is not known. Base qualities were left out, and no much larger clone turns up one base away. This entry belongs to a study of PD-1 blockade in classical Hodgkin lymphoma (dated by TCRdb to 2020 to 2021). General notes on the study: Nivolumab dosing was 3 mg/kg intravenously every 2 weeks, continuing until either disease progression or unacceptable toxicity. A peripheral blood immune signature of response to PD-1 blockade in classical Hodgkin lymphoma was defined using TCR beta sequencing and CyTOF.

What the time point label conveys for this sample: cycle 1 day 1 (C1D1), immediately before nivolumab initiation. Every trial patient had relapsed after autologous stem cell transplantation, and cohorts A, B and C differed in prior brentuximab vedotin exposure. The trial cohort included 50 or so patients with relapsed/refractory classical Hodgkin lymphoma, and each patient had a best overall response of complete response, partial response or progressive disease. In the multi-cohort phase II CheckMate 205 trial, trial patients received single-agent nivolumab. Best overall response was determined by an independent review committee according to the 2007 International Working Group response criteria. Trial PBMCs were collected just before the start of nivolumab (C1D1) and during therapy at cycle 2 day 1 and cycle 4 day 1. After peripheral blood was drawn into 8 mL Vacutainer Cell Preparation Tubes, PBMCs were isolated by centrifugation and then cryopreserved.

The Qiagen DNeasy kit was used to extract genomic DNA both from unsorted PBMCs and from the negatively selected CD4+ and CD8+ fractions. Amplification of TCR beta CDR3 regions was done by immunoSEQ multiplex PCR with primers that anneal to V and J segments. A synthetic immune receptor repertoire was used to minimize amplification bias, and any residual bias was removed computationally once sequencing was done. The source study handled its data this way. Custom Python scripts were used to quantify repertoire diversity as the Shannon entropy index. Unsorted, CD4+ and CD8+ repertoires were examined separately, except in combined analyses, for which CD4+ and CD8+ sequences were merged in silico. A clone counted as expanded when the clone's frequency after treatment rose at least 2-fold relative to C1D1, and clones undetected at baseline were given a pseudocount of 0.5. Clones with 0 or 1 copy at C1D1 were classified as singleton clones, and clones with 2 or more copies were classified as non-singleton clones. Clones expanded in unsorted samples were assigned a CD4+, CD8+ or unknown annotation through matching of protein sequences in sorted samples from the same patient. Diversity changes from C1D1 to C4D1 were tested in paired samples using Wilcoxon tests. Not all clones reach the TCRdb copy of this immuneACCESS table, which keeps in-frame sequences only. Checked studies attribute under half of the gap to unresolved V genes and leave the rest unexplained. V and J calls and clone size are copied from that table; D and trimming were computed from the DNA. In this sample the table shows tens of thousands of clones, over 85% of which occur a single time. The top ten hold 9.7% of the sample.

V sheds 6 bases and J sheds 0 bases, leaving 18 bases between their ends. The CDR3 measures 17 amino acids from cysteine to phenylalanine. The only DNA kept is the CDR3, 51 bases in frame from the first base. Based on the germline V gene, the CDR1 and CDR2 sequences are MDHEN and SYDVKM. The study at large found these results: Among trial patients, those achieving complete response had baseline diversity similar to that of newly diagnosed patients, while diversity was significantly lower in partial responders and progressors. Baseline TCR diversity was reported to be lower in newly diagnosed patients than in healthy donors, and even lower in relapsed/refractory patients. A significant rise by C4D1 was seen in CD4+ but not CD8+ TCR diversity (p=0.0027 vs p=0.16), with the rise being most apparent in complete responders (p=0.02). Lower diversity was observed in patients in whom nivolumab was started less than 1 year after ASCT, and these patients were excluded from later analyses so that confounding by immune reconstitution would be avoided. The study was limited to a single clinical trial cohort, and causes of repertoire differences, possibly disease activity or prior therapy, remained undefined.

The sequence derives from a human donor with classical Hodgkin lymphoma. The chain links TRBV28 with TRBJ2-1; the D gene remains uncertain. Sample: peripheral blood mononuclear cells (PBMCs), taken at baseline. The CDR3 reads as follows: CASSETSTRSSYNEQFF. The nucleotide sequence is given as TGTGCCAGCAGCGAGACCTCAACTCGGAGCTCCTACAATGAGCAGTTCTTC. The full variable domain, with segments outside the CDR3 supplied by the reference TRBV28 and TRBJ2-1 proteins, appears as DVKVTQSSRYLVKRTGEKVFLECVQDMDHENMFWYRQDPGLGLRLIYFSYDVKMKEKGDIPEGYSVSREKKERFSLILESASTNQTSMYLCASSETSTRSSYNEQFFGPGTRLTVL.